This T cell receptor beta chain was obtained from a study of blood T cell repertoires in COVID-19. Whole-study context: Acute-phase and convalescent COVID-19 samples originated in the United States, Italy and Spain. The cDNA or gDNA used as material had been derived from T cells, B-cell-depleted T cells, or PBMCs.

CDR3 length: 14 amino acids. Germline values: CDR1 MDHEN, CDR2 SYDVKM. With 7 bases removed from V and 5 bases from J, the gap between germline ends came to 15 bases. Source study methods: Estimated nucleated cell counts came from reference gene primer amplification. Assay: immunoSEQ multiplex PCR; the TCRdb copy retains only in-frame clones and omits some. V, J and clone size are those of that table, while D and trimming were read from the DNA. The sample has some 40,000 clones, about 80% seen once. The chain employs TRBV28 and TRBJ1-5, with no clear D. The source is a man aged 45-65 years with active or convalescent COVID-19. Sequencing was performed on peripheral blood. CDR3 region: CASTLRADYQPQHF. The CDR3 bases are TGTGCCAGCACCTTGAGGGCGGATTATCAGCCCCAGCATTTT.